Following are 29 T cell receptor beta chains from one sample sequenced in a study of blood T cell repertoires in COVID-19 (dated by TCRdb to the early 2020s). The library was produced with the immunoSEQ multiplex PCR assay. TCRdb re-hosts the immuneACCESS table, in-frame sequences only. Its copies lack some clones; in the studies checked, an unresolved V gene accounts for under half of them, and the cause for the rest is not known. The sample table records 180,000 or so clones; 82% of these occur just once. Of the sample, 6% to 8% is held by the ten largest clones. The source material was peripheral blood. Source of these receptors: a human donor with acute or convalescent COVID-19. The donor label of this sample is uncertain.

This rearrangement joins TRBV28 to TRBJ2-7; 7 bases map to TRBD2. V was pared by 5 bases and J by 7 bases, with 14 bases of the junction left unmatched. The CDR3 extends over 15 amino acids. The germline V gene has CDR1 MDHEN and CDR2 SYDVKM. CDR3 coding DNA: TGTGCCAGCAGTCTCGGGGGGATTGGGTTCCGGGAGCAGTACTTC. Encoded protein: CASSLGGIGFREQYF.

This clone was seen a few times. V usage is TRBV29-1 and J usage is TRBJ1-1; 11 bases fit TRBD1. The germline gives CDR1 SQVTM, CDR2 ANQGSEA. The CDR3 runs 13 residues. The V gene end was trimmed by 7 bases and the J gene end by 4 bases; junction bases not matched to a gene: 5. The CDR3: CSATGTGGTEAFF. CDR3 nucleotide sequence: TGCAGCGCCACCGGGACAGGGGGCACTGAAGCTTTCTTT.

The chain couples TRBV30 to TRBJ2-2; 10 nucleotides match TRBD1. With 3 bases clipped from V and 5 bases from J, the junction kept 6 bases outside the gene matches. Germline lookup yields CDR1 GTSNPN and CDR2 SVGIG (reference sequence). CDR3 length: 15 amino acids. The CDR3 region is CAWRGGQGWTGELFF. The CDR3 coding sequence is TGTGCCTGGAGGGGGGGACAGGGGTGGACCGGGGAGCTGTTTTTT.

The rearrangement joins TRBV2 to TRBJ2-7, with D perhaps matching TRBD1 (6 bases). Looked up from germline, CDR1 is SNHLY and CDR2 is FYNNEI. The CDR3 totals 15 residues. V dropped 3 bases and J dropped 2 bases, with 14 bases sitting between them. CDR3 residues: CASSDVQGATYEQYF. CDR3 sequence (DNA): TGTGCCAGCAGTGATGTACAGGGCGCGACCTACGAGCAGTACTTC.

V and J are TRBV10-3 and TRBJ2-7; TRBD2 aligns across 8 bases. Germline V gene data show CDR1 as ENHRY and CDR2 as SYGVKD. This CDR3 has 14 amino acids. J gave up 7 bases and V 0 bases, and 5 bases lay outside the gene matches. The CDR3 DNA is TGTGCCATCAGTGAGTCTGGGACGGGAGGGGAGCAGTACTTC. Residues: CAISESGTGGEQYF.

V is TRBV7-2 and J is TRBJ2-1, with D possibly matching TRBD2 (6 bases). V was pared by 4 bases and J by 7 bases, with 20 bases between. CDR3 length: 16 residues. CDR1 and CDR2 (germline): SGHTA, FQGNSA. The CDR3 nucleotides read TGTGCCAGCAGCTCTTCCGGGACTTACGGGGCGAATGAGCAGTTCTTC. It codes for CASSSSGTYGANEQFF.

J is TRBJ1-6 and V is TRBV6-5, with TRBD1 as a possible D gene (5 bases). The CDR3 has 16 amino acids. V was trimmed by 4 bases and J by 5 bases, leaving 15 bases between them. CDR1 is MNHEY and CDR2 is SVGAGI in the germline V gene. The CDR3 loop reads CASSFRGGVNNSPLHF. CDR3 nucleotide sequence: TGTGCCAGCAGTTTTCGGGGAGGGGTCAATAATTCACCCCTCCACTTT.

This chain joins TRBV10-1 and TRBJ2-1; 7 nucleotides align to TRBD1. Germline V lookup: CDR1 WNHNN, CDR2 SYGVQD (reference sequence). This CDR3 region has 15 residues. The junction had 6 bases not matched to a gene; V was cut back by 5 bases and J by 2 bases. In DNA form, the CDR3 reads TGCGCCAGCAGTAAAGGGACAGCTGCCTACAATGAGCAGTTCTTC. This translates into CASSKGTAAYNEQFF.

The chain links TRBV3-1 (or the pseudogene TRBV3-2) to TRBJ1-3, with no clear D. The CDR3 consists of 16 residues. Germline V gene data show CDR1 as LGHDT and CDR2 as YNNKEL (reference sequence). Between the trimmed V and J ends, which lost 1 base and 0 bases, there was a span of 10 bases. The DNA of the CDR3 is TGTGCCAGCAGCCAAGGGACGGGGAGCTCTGGAAACACCATATATTTT. It is translated as CASSQGTGSSGNTIYF.

The chain employs TRBV19 and TRBJ1-5; D not certain. Germline V gives CDR1 LNHDA, CDR2 SQIVND (reference sequence). Trimming cost V 0 bases and J 4 bases, with 10 bases left between them. The CDR3 is 15 amino acids. The CDR3 sequence is CASSIDIGANQPQHF. DNA of the CDR3: TGTGCCAGTAGTATAGATATCGGAGCAAATCAGCCCCAGCATTTT.

In its sample, this clone was seen a few times. Written as DNA, the CDR3 is TGTGCCAGCAATCTTTCTGGAAACACCATATATTTT. Translating it yields CASNLSGNTIYF. The genes are TRBV12-3 or TRBV12-4 and TRBJ1-3, with D hard to call. The CDR3 has 12 residues. V lost 7 bases, J lost 1 base, and 5 bases lay in between.

The chain carries TRBV28 and TRBJ1-4; 7 nucleotides agree with TRBD1. V lost 2 bases and J lost 7; bases outside the gene matches: 13. This CDR3 has 17 residues. The germline gives CDR1 MDHEN, CDR2 SYDVKM. CDR3 sequence: CASSLSPRQGLSEKLFF. The CDR3 DNA sequence: TGTGCCAGCAGTTTAAGTCCAAGACAGGGATTAAGTGAAAAACTGTTTTTT. Complete variable domain (other parts from reference TRBV28 and TRBJ1-4): DVKVTQSSRYLVKRTGEKVFLECVQDMDHENMFWYRQDPGLGLRLIYFSYDVKMKEKGDIPEGYSVSREKKERFSLILESASTNQTSMYLCASSLSPRQGLSEKLFFGSGTQLSVL.

The chain employs TRBV19 and TRBJ1-3; 9 nucleotides line up with TRBD1. This CDR3 comprises 15 residues. Germline lookup yields CDR1 LNHDA and CDR2 SQIVND (reference sequence). V gave up 6 bases and J gave up 3 bases; unmatched junction bases: 6. CDR3: CASRDGTGYGNTIYF. The CDR3, as DNA: TGTGCCAGTAGAGACGGGACAGGGTATGGAAACACCATATATTTT. Based on the CDR3 plus reference TRBV19 and TRBJ1-3, the full variable domain is DGGITQSPKYLFRKEGQNVTLSCEQNLNHDAMYWYRQDPGQGLRLIYYSQIVNDFQKGDIAEGYSVSREKKESFPLTVTSAQKNPTAFYLCASRDGTGYGNTIYFGEGSWLTVV.

The rearrangement joins TRBV7-3 to TRBJ2-1; 9 bases match TRBD2. Trimming removed 1 base from V and 0 bases from J; junction bases left unmatched: 7. Germline V gene data show CDR1 as SGHTA and CDR2 as FQGTGA. There are 18 residues in the CDR3. The CDR3 protein is CASSLKAHSGSSYNEQFF. The CDR3, as DNA: TGTGCCAGCAGCTTAAAGGCCCATAGCGGGAGCTCCTACAATGAGCAGTTCTTC.

This clone was seen only once. The chain joins TRBV10-1 to TRBJ1-1; 8 bases are shared with TRBD1. V was pared by 8 bases and J by 1 base, with 6 bases of the junction left unmatched. The germline V gene encodes CDR1 WNHNN and CDR2 SYGVQD (reference sequence). This CDR3 comprises 14 residues. The CDR3 DNA sequence: TGCGCCAGCCGACTCGGACAGGGGAACACTGAAGCTTTCTTT. Translation: CASRLGQGNTEAFF.

The chain uses TRBV10-3 and TRBJ1-1; tentative D call: TRBD1 (6 bases). V lost 6 bases, J lost 4 bases, and 12 bases lay in between. The CDR3 contains 13 residues. The germline CDR1 and CDR2 sequences are ENHRY and SYGVKD. CDR3 in amino acids: CAIRIGQSTEAFF. The CDR3 DNA follows: TGTGCCATCAGAATAGGACAGAGCACTGAAGCTTTCTTT.

V gene TRBV7-9 combines with J gene TRBJ1-6; a weak D match, TRBD1 (6 bases). V was trimmed by 6 bases and J by 7 bases, leaving 10 bases between them. The CDR3 is made up of 13 amino acids. The V gene's germline CDR1 is SEHNR and CDR2 FQNEAQ (reference sequence). Written as DNA, the CDR3 is TGTGCCAGCAGAGGACAGCAAAATTCACCCCTCCACTTT. This sequence encodes CASRGQQNSPLHF.

CDR3 DNA: TGTGCCAGCAGCGTAGTGACTAGCCACAATGAGCAGTTCTTC. Translated, it gives CASSVVTSHNEQFF. The rearrangement uses TRBV9 and TRBJ2-1; 7 nucleotides line up with TRBD2. Germline values: CDR1 SGDLS, CDR2 YYNGEE. This CDR3 is built from 14 residues. J gave up 5 bases and V 0 bases, and 2 bases lay outside the gene matches.

V and J are TRBV7-2 and TRBJ2-2, with D perhaps matching TRBD2 (5 bases). The germline V gene has CDR1 SGHTA and CDR2 FQGNSA. V lost 5 bases and J lost 4, with 11 bases in between. The CDR3 consists of 14 residues. CDR3 in amino acids: CASSPTRSTGELFF. DNA of the CDR3: TGTGCCAGCAGCCCCACTAGAAGCACCGGGGAGCTGTTTTTT.

Here the CDR3 reads CASSGDRGSYEQYF. The CDR3 nucleotides read TGCGCCAGCAGCGGAGACAGGGGGTCCTACGAGCAGTACTTC. This rearrangement joins TRBV5-1 to TRBJ2-7; 9 nucleotides line up with TRBD1. V lost 4 bases to trimming and J lost 1 base; unmatched junction nucleotides: 3. In germline, CDR1 is SGHRS, CDR2 YFSETQ. The CDR3 has 14 residues.

The rearrangement uses TRBV10-3 and TRBJ2-1; weak D call: TRBD1 (6 bases). Trimming took off 6 bases at V and 7 bases at J, with 13 bases between the two ends. The CDR3 runs 13 residues. CDR1 is ENHRY, CDR2 SYGVKD, per germline. The CDR3 spells CAIRLGAGNEQFF. The CDR3 DNA is TGTGCCATCAGGCTGGGGGCTGGGAATGAGCAGTTCTTC.

The chain employs TRBV19 and TRBJ2-1, with D perhaps TRBD2 (5 bases). Between the trimmed V and J ends, which lost 4 bases and 2 bases, there was a span of 6 bases. Germline CDR1 is LNHDA and CDR2 is SQIVND (reference sequence). The CDR3 extends over 13 amino acids. CDR3 coding DNA: TGTGCCAGTAGTAGAGGGACCTACAATGAGCAGTTCTTC. Protein product: CASSRGTYNEQFF.

The rearrangement links TRBV7-2 to TRBJ2-7; TRBD2 might be the D (5 bases). Germline V gives CDR1 SGHTA, CDR2 FQGNSA. Trimming pared 5 bases from V and 0 bases from J, leaving 17 bases between. The CDR3 runs 16 residues. The CDR3 DNA reads TGTGCCAGCAGCCCCCCCCCGGGGATGAGCTCCTACGAGCAGTACTTC. As protein: CASSPPPGMSSYEQYF. The whole variable domain, filled in from reference TRBV7-2 and TRBJ2-7, reads GAGVSQSPSNKVTEKGKDVELRCDPISGHTALYWYRQSLGQGLEFLIYFQGNSAPDKSGLPSDRFSAERTGGSVSTLTIQRTQQEDSAVYLCASSPPPGMSSYEQYFGPGTRLTVT.

CDR3 coding DNA: TGTGCCAGCAGCCCCGACAGGGGTCAGCCCCAGCATTTT. Translation gives CASSPDRGQPQHF. J is TRBJ1-5 and V is TRBV11-2; 8 nucleotides match TRBD1. From germline, CDR1 is SGHAT and CDR2 FQNNGV. Trimming at V came to 5 bases and at J to 6 bases, leaving 3 bases not matched to a gene. This CDR3 spans 13 amino acids.

The chain couples TRBV10-3 to TRBJ2-1, with a weak D call TRBD2 (6 bases). The CDR3 is 12 amino acids. Germline V gives CDR1 ENHRY, CDR2 SYGVKD. V gave up 8 bases and J gave up 6 bases, with 11 bases separating them. In DNA form, the CDR3 reads TGTGCCATCTCATCGGGAGTCAATGAGCAGTTCTTC. Translating it yields CAISSGVNEQFF.

V gene TRBV29-1 combines with J gene TRBJ2-6, with no clear D. The CDR3 contains 14 residues. The germline CDR1 and CDR2 sequences are SQVTM and ANQGSEA. Trimming took 4 bases from V and 0 from J, leaving 7 bases between them. The CDR3 nucleotides are TGCAGCGTTGCCCAGTCCTCTGGGGCCAACGTCCTGACTTTC. Translated: CSVAQSSGANVLTF.

This chain connects TRBV6-4 to TRBJ2-1; 10 bases line up with TRBD2. Germline values: CDR1 MRHNA, CDR2 SNTAGT. The CDR3 sequence is 15 residues long. Trimming took 2 bases from V and 8 from J; bases not matched to a gene: 6. CDR3 in DNA: TGTGCCAGCAGTGACGAAGCGGGAGGGCCTTATGAGCAGTTCTTC. It translates to CASSDEAGGPYEQFF.

The chain is built from TRBV5-6 and TRBJ1-2, with D hard to call. This CDR3 has 12 residues. Looked up from germline, CDR1 is SGHDT and CDR2 is YYEEEE. The V and J ends lost 4 bases and 4 bases respectively, with 8 bases between them. The CDR3 DNA reads TGTGCCAGCAGCCCCGCCAGCTATGGCTACACCTTC. It yields the protein CASSPASYGYTF.

The chain recombines TRBV6-6 with TRBJ2-7; 8 bases line up with TRBD1. This CDR3 is built from 14 residues. Germline CDR1 and CDR2: MNHNY and SVGAGI (reference sequence). The J segment lost 3 bases and the V segment lost 0 bases, leaving 1 base of the junction unmatched. Here the CDR3 reads CASSYSQGGYEQYF. CDR3 coding DNA: TGTGCCAGCAGTTACTCACAGGGGGGCTACGAGCAGTACTTC.